These 32 T cell receptor beta chains were sequenced from one sample in a study of T cell responses to AZD1222 COVID-19 vaccine. The table came from immunoSEQ multiplex PCR; TCRdb's copy has only in-frame clones and leaves some out. The sample records 140,000 or so clones, more than 80% being singletons. Sequenced material: peripheral blood, taken on day 0 of AZD1222 vaccination. These receptors originate from an adult in good health.

This chain links TRBV30 with TRBJ2-7, with D possibly TRBD2 on 6 matching bases. From germline, CDR1 is GTSNPN and CDR2 SVGIG (reference sequence). V was shortened by 0 bases and J by 0 bases, with 15 bases between the two germline ends. The CDR3 runs to 16 residues. Written as DNA, the CDR3 is TGTGCCTGGAGTGTACGGGCACGGGGGAGCTCCTACGAGCAGTACTTC. This encodes CAWSVRARGSSYEQYF.

This chain links TRBV7-8 with TRBJ2-2, with a weak D call TRBD2 (6 bases). Trimming cost V 3 bases and J 3 bases, with 11 bases left between them. The germline V gene has CDR1 SGHVS and CDR2 FQNEAQ. The CDR3 has 15 amino acids. The CDR3 protein is CASSLEGEDTGELFF. DNA for the CDR3: TGTGCCAGCAGCTTGGAGGGAGAGGACACCGGGGAGCTGTTTTTT.

The J gene is TRBJ1-6, the V gene TRBV5-1, with D perhaps matching TRBD1 (6 bases). Germline V gives CDR1 SGHRS, CDR2 YFSETQ. The CDR3 covers 14 residues. The V end lost 4 bases, the J end lost 4 bases, and 9 bases lay between the germline ends. The CDR3 sequence is CASSQGNYNSPLHF. CDR3 in DNA: TGCGCCAGCAGCCAGGGGAATTATAATTCACCCCTCCACTTT. The whole variable domain, remainder taken from reference TRBV5-1 and TRBJ1-6, is KAGVTQTPRYLIKTRGQQVTLSCSPISGHRSVSWYQQTPGQGLQFLFEYFSETQRNKGNFPGRFSGRQFSNSRSEMNVSTLELGDSALYLCASSQGNYNSPLHFGNGTRLTVT.

V and J are TRBV30 and TRBJ2-7; 9 nucleotides agree with TRBD1. J was trimmed by 4 bases and V by 3 bases; bases with no gene match: 7. Germline V lookup: CDR1 GTSNPN, CDR2 SVGIG (reference sequence). The length of the CDR3 is 14 residues. This CDR3 is CAWRATGGRYEQYF. CDR3 DNA: TGTGCCTGGAGGGCGACAGGGGGACGGTACGAGCAGTACTTC.

The gene calls are TRBV5-1 and TRBJ2-3, with 10 bases aligning to TRBD2. The V segment lost 0 bases and the J segment 1 base; nucleotides outside the gene matches: 5. Germline lookup yields CDR1 SGHRS and CDR2 YFSETQ. The CDR3 runs 17 residues. The CDR3 is CASSLGLLAGGTDTQYF. CDR3 bases: TGCGCCAGCAGCTTGGGACTTCTAGCGGGGGGCACAGATACGCAGTATTTT.

V gene TRBV7-2 combines with J gene TRBJ2-2, with 8 bases lining up with TRBD2. Germline V CDR1 and CDR2: SGHTA, FQGNSA. The CDR3 sequence is 15 residues long. With 6 bases clipped from V and 2 bases from J, the junction kept 5 bases outside the gene matches. CDR3 amino acids: CASSPLAANTGELFF. The CDR3 DNA reads TGTGCCAGCAGTCCACTAGCGGCCAACACCGGGGAGCTGTTTTTT.

This clone came up once. The chain is built from TRBV19 and TRBJ1-5; 7 bases are a match to TRBD1. Germline-derived CDR1 and CDR2 are LNHDA and SQIVND (reference sequence). V shed 4 bases, J shed 7 bases, and the junction held 7 bases outside the gene matches. CDR3 length: 14 residues. This CDR3 reads CASSTRQGSQPQHF. The CDR3 DNA follows: TGTGCCAGTAGTACAAGACAGGGAAGCCAGCCCCAGCATTTT.

The chain employs TRBV7-2 and TRBJ1-2; D unresolved. CDR1 and CDR2 from the germline V gene are SGHTA and FQGNSA. Between the trimmed V and J ends, which lost 1 base and 2 bases, there was a span of 11 bases. The CDR3 is 15 amino acids. DNA of the CDR3: TGTGCCAGCAGCTTAGGGCCCGGGATGAACTATGGCTACACCTTC. It codes for CASSLGPGMNYGYTF.

This chain connects TRBV7-9 to TRBJ2-5; D is possibly TRBD1 or TRBD2 (5 bases each). CDR1 is SEHNR and CDR2 is FQNEAQ in the germline V gene (reference sequence). The CDR3 sequence is 16 residues long. The V gene lost 4 bases and the J gene lost 3 bases, with 18 bases spanning the gap. CDR3 DNA sequence: TGTGCCAGCAGCTCCCCACAGGTGATCGGGAAAGAGACCCAGTACTTC. Its translation: CASSSPQVIGKETQYF.

The CDR3 loop is CASSHRDGYGYTF. The CDR3 DNA reads TGTGCCAGCAGCCACCGGGACGGCTATGGCTACACCTTC. The rearrangement links TRBV5-5 to TRBJ1-2, with D maybe TRBD1 (5 bases). CDR3 size: 13 residues. Trimming took 4 bases from V and 4 from J, leaving 11 bases between them. CDR1 and CDR2 from the germline V gene are SGHKS and YYEKEE (reference sequence).

The CDR3 region has the DNA TGTGCCAGCAGCTCGTCGGGGGGTTCGAAGGAAAAACTGTTTTTT. Protein product: CASSSSGGSKEKLFF. The rearrangement links TRBV7-9 to TRBJ1-4, with a tentative D call TRBD1 (5 bases). Germline loops: CDR1 SEHNR, CDR2 FQNEAQ (reference sequence). V lost 4 bases and J 8 bases, leaving 17 bases between the germline ends. The CDR3 runs to 15 residues.

In nucleotides, the CDR3 is TGCGCCAGCAGCCAAGAGGGTGGGGTGCTTTCCTACGAGCAGTACTTC. Its translation: CASSQEGGVLSYEQYF. This chain joins TRBV4-1 and TRBJ2-7; D is unclear. The ends were cut back, 0 bases at V and 1 base at J, with 13 bases in the middle. The CDR3 runs to 16 residues. Germline V gives CDR1 MGHRA, CDR2 YSYEKL.

This chain connects TRBV3-1 (or the pseudogene TRBV3-2) to TRBJ1-6; 7 positions agree with TRBD1. With 4 bases clipped from V and 4 bases from J, the junction kept 7 bases outside the gene matches. Germline loops: CDR1 LGHDT, CDR2 YNNKEL (reference sequence). There are 16 residues in the CDR3. CDR3 in amino acids: CASSRVAQGYNSPLHF. DNA of the CDR3: TGTGCCAGCAGCCGGGTGGCACAGGGGTATAATTCACCCCTCCACTTT.

The chain links TRBV18 to TRBJ2-7; TRBD1 is a possible D gene (6 bases). This CDR3 has 13 residues. Trimming left V 4 bases short and J 1 base short, with 8 bases between. Germline V gene data show CDR1 as KGHSH and CDR2 as LQKENI. CDR3 loop: CASSRDRSYEQYF. In nucleotides, the CDR3 is TGTGCCAGCTCACGAGACAGGTCCTACGAGCAGTACTTC.

The DNA for the CDR3 is TGTGCCAGCAGCGTCGGACGGAATACGCAGTATTTT. This sequence encodes CASSVGRNTQYF. This chain joins TRBV5-6 and TRBJ2-3; unclear D gene. Germline-derived CDR1 and CDR2 are SGHDT and YYEEEE. V gave up 4 bases and J gave up 7 bases, with 10 bases separating them. The CDR3 is 12 amino acids.

This clone occurred once. The chain carries TRBV25-1 and TRBJ2-3; D unresolved. V was trimmed by 5 bases and J by 0 bases, leaving 3 bases between them. Germline V gene data show CDR1 as MGHDK and CDR2 as SYGVNS. This CDR3 has 12 residues. The CDR3 region is CASSQSTDTQYF. CDR3 coding DNA: TGTGCCAGCAGTCAAAGCACAGATACGCAGTATTTT.

The J gene is TRBJ1-1, the V gene TRBV7-9, with 10 bases identical to TRBD1. The ends lost 5 bases at V and 4 bases at J; junction bases unmatched: 13. Germline V gives CDR1 SEHNR, CDR2 FQNEAQ (reference sequence). This CDR3 region has 17 residues. The CDR3 is CASSPPATGGGGTEAFF. CDR3 nucleotide sequence: TGTGCCAGCAGCCCCCCTGCGACAGGGGGCGGGGGCACTGAAGCTTTCTTT.

The gene calls are TRBV30 and TRBJ2-1, with 8 bases lining up with TRBD2. The J segment lost 4 bases and the V segment lost 3 bases, leaving 5 bases of the junction unmatched. This CDR3 has 14 amino acids. Germline V gene data show CDR1 as GTSNPN and CDR2 as SVGIG (reference sequence). CDR3 sequence: CAWSSGGPYNEQFF. The CDR3 nucleotides read TGTGCCTGGAGCTCGGGGGGGCCTTACAATGAGCAGTTCTTC.

This chain links TRBV14 with TRBJ2-7; D gene unclear. The CDR3 contains 13 residues. Between the trimmed V and J ends, which lost 4 bases and 6 bases, there was a span of 13 bases. The germline V gene encodes CDR1 SGHDN and CDR2 FVKESK. CDR3 region: CASSLRYPGEQYF. The CDR3 DNA is TGTGCCAGCAGCCTCCGATACCCCGGCGAGCAGTACTTC.

The chain links TRBV5-1 to TRBJ2-7; D may be TRBD1 or TRBD2 (5 bases each). This CDR3 is 15 amino acids long. Germline values: CDR1 SGHRS, CDR2 YFSETQ. The V end lost 0 bases, the J end lost 0 bases, and 10 bases lay between the germline ends. The CDR3 sequence: CASSLAPGSSYEQYF. DNA of the CDR3: TGCGCCAGCAGCTTGGCTCCAGGGAGCTCCTACGAGCAGTACTTC.

The CDR3 spells CASSVSGTGSGYTF. In DNA, the CDR3 is TGTGCCAGCAGCGTCTCCGGGACAGGCAGTGGCTACACCTTC. The chain recombines TRBV5-6 with TRBJ1-2, with 8 bases fitting TRBD1. Trimming removed 4 bases from V and 7 bases from J; junction bases left unmatched: 9. Germline V gene sequence: CDR1 SGHDT, CDR2 YYEEEE. The CDR3 loop spans 14 amino acids. Drawing the rest from reference TRBV5-6 and TRBJ1-2, the complete variable domain is DAGVTQSPTHLIKTRGQQVTLRCSPKSGHDTVSWYQQALGQGPQFIFQYYEEEERQRGNFPDRFSGHQFPNYSSELNVNALLLGDSALYLCASSVSGTGSGYTFGSGTRLTVV.

V and J are TRBV10-3 and TRBJ1-5; 7 positions match TRBD1. CDR1 ENHRY and CDR2 SYGVKD come from the germline V gene. This CDR3 has 14 amino acids. Trimming took 0 bases from V and 7 from J; bases not matched to a gene: 3. CDR3 sequence reads: CAISESQGEQPQHF. CDR3 in DNA: TGTGCCATCAGTGAGTCGCAGGGGGAACAGCCCCAGCATTTT.

The chain couples TRBV28 to TRBJ1-2; TRBD1 matches 8 bases. Germline CDR1 MDHEN, CDR2 SYDVKM. Trimming cost V 7 bases and J 3 bases; bases outside gene matches: 10. The CDR3 is 15 residues long. CDR3 coding DNA: TGTGCCAGCACGCACAGGACAGGGAGGGACTATGGCTACACCTTC. Protein sequence: CASTHRTGRDYGYTF.

The V gene is TRBV7-9, the J gene TRBJ1-4, with unresolved D. CDR3 length: 16 amino acids. V was cut by 5 bases and J by 3 bases, with 16 bases left in between. Germline V CDR1 and CDR2: SEHNR, FQNEAQ (reference sequence). This CDR3 is CASSPWRVGSNEKLFF. CDR3 nucleotides: TGTGCCAGCAGCCCGTGGCGGGTAGGCTCTAATGAAAAACTGTTTTTT.

The chain combines TRBV5-1 with TRBJ2-1; 8 bases agree with TRBD1. The CDR3 length is 15 residues. Germline-derived CDR1 and CDR2 are SGHRS and YFSETQ. V gave up 1 base and J gave up 3 bases; unmatched junction bases: 3. CDR3 coding DNA: TGCGCCAGCAGCTTGTCAGGACAGGGCTACAATGAGCAGTTCTTC. Translating gives CASSLSGQGYNEQFF.

V gene TRBV28 combines with J gene TRBJ1-2; D is unresolved. The CDR3 contains 13 residues. Germline V gene data show CDR1 as MDHEN and CDR2 as SYDVKM. Trimming stripped 2 bases from V and 2 bases from J, with 6 bases between. CDR3 loop: CASSLTVNYGYTF. The CDR3 nucleotides read TGTGCCAGCAGTTTAACAGTGAACTATGGCTACACCTTC.

This clone was seen only a few times. This chain links TRBV9 with TRBJ1-5, with 9 bases matching TRBD1. Unmatched junction bases numbered 10, after V lost 4 bases and J lost 5 bases. This CDR3 region has 16 residues. The germline gives CDR1 SGDLS, CDR2 YYNGEE. The CDR3 DNA reads as TGTGCCAGCAGCCCGGGAGGACAGGGGTATTATCAGCCCCAGCATTTT. Its protein is CASSPGGQGYYQPQHF.

This clone was counted a single time. The rearrangement links TRBV5-8 to TRBJ1-2; possible D gene TRBD1, 5 bases. The CDR3 is 14 residues long. V lost 4 bases and J 5 bases, leaving 15 bases between the germline ends. Looked up from germline, CDR1 is SGHTS and CDR2 is YDEGEE. CDR3 in DNA: TGTGCCAGCAGCGCGGTACAGCAGGGTTATGGCTACACCTTC. This codes for CASSAVQQGYGYTF.

This chain connects TRBV5-1 to TRBJ1-1; D unresolved. The CDR3 extends over 14 amino acids. Germline V lookup: CDR1 SGHRS, CDR2 YFSETQ. Trimming cost V 4 bases and J 1 base, with 11 bases left between them. The CDR3 loop reads CASSGGVSNTEAFF. The CDR3 coding sequence is TGCGCCAGCAGCGGAGGTGTTTCGAACACTGAAGCTTTCTTT.

This chain joins TRBV27 and TRBJ2-3; perhaps TRBD2 as D (5 bases). Germline values: CDR1 MNHEY, CDR2 SMNVEV (reference sequence). Deletions cut 4 bases from V and 1 base from J, with 18 bases between. The CDR3 is 17 residues long. CDR3 DNA sequence: TGTGCCAGCAGTTCGTCGGGGAAGGAGATGGGCACAGATACGCAGTATTTT. Its translation is CASSSSGKEMGTDTQYF.

This chain joins TRBV12-3 or TRBV12-4 and TRBJ1-5, with D possibly TRBD1 on 5 matching bases. This CDR3 region has 12 residues. Trimming left V 1 base short and J 8 bases short, with 6 bases between. This CDR3 is CASSLGGKPQHF. CDR3 coding DNA: TGTGCCAGCAGTTTAGGGGGCAAGCCCCAGCATTTT.

The chain has TRBV4-1 and TRBJ2-3, with 11 bases that match TRBD1. This CDR3 region has 14 residues. V was clipped by 10 bases and J by 4 bases; unmatched bases: 7. The germline CDR1 and CDR2 sequences are MGHRA and YSYEKL. The CDR3 DNA is TGCGCCACTTCGCCGGGACAGGGGGCAGATACGCAGTATTTT. It yields the protein CATSPGQGADTQYF.